Sequencing of this T cell receptor beta chain was carried out in a study of blood T cells in healthy people across ages (dated by TCRdb to the mid-2010s). Background on the whole study: In model experiments, roughly one uniquely barcoded TCR beta cDNA molecule per two T cells was captured by template switching. Two additional independent replicas of 1 million unique cDNA reads from the same blood draw were analyzed for two donors (one aged 18 to 30 and one aged 80 or older). To avoid experimental bias, donors of different ages were randomly spread across the sequencing lanes. Four age groups were formed from the donors: young (average approximately 15 years), middle-aged (approximately 40), aged (roughly 59) and long-lived (about 75). Using deep sequencing normalized with unique cDNA molecular identifiers, the study measured how TCR beta repertoire diversity changes with age. General findings and caveats noted by the study authors: Because donor CMV infection status was unknown, age-related changes in expanded clonotypes were potentially confounded. Conclusive comparison of naive and antigen-experienced compartments was prevented by the profiling of bulk unsorted PBMCs. There was a strong correlation between observed TCR beta diversity and the percentage of naive T cells measured by flow cytometry. As age increased, observed TCR beta diversity per million T cells dropped in a roughly linear way, and a significant reduction was already evident by age around 41. Estimates of total diversity based on one million sequenced T cells were regarded as lower bounds and as underestimates. The long-lived group showed more naive CD4+ T cells, fewer expanded clones and increased TCR diversity than the aged group, suggesting age selection.

Donors were under 40 systemically healthy Caucasian individuals from Russia aged roughly 6 to 95 years. Each donor gave roughly 9.5 milliliters of peripheral blood, collected into EDTA-treated Vacutainer tubes. Ficoll-Paque density-gradient centrifugation was used to isolate PBMCs, with at least 6.5 million per sample. Total RNA was extracted from PBMCs with Trizol reagent, with at least 5.5 micrograms obtained per sample. Naive CD45RAhigh/CD27high T cell percentages were measured by flow cytometry on a PBMC aliquot from every donor. The CDR3 holds 15 amino acids from the cysteine to the phenylalanine. Left in the record is the CDR3 DNA by itself, 45 bases read in frame from the first base. CDR1 and CDR2, per the germline V gene (reference sequence), are DFQATT and SNEGSKA. From V the trimming removes 6 bases and from J it removes 3 bases, while the gene matches leave 9 bases of the junction unaccounted for.

Only a few counts were recorded for this clonotype. Its target antigen remains unknown. It has no much larger one-base neighbor in the sample; base qualities were not kept. The library was obtained by 5' RACE. The sample was run on an Illumina HiSeq 2500. The second PCR ran for about 6 to 12 cycles and used a J-beta primer mix along with a sample-barcoded 5' primer. Each TCR beta cDNA molecule received a unique molecular identifier from a template-switch 5' adaptor carrying 12 random nucleotides. Each sample yielded at least 2.5 million CDR3-containing paired-end reads. The Mint cDNA synthesis kit, primed by a TRBC-specific oligonucleotide, was used to synthesize first-strand cDNA from all RNA. Following uracil-DNA glycosylase treatment, all cDNA underwent a first 18-cycle PCR with the universal primers M1SS and BC2_uni_R. The authors processed their data as follows. For normalization, 1 million high-quality reads, each with a distinct molecular identifier, were randomly selected from each sample. Instead of being binned into consensus sequences, reads with shared molecular identifiers were discarded. MiTCR, set to a Q25 quality threshold and the strictest error-elimination algorithm, was used for CDR3 identification, clonotype clustering and error correction. A nonparametric unseen species model using Euler transformation provided a lower-bound estimate of total TCR beta diversity. TCRdb applied fastp at Q25 and MiXCR to the public reads, then kept only in-frame beta chains. Records with the same CDR3 protein are collapsed into one entry carrying the most frequent genes and DNA. For this entry, the V and J calls and clone size follow TCRdb and not the study's own pipeline. The sample records around 1,700,000 distinct CDR3 sequences, 25% to 30% of which are singletons. 7.7% of the sample lies in the top ten.

The V and J genes are TRBV20-1 and TRBJ2-1; 9 central nucleotides agree with TRBD1. The TCR originated in a woman in her thirties in good health. The sequenced sample was blood. The nucleotide sequence reads as follows: TGCAGTGCCAGTCAAACAGGGGGCGGCTACAATGAGCAGTTCTTC. This encodes CSASQTGGGYNEQFF.